A single sample gave rise to the 8 T cell receptor beta chains below, sequenced in a study of PD-1 blockade in mismatch repair-deficient tumors. Time point reported: approximately 10-day in vitro stimulation with candidate mutation-associated neoantigen peptide 1. Antigens for these TCRs are unknown. Repertoires were generated with immunoSEQ multiplex PCR, while TCRdb's copy carries only in-frame clones and drops some. The sample holds roughly 9,000 clones; 87% are singletons and the top ten take roughly 15%. Sequencing used cells cultured in vitro, obtained from a patient treated with pembrolizumab. The source is an adult with mismatch repair-deficient cancer.

J is TRBJ1-5 and V is TRBV4-2; no clear D gene. Germline-derived CDR1 and CDR2 are LGHNA and YNFKEQ. The CDR3 has 15 residues. Trimming pared 0 bases from V and 0 bases from J, leaving 6 bases between. CDR3 nucleotides: TGTGCCAGCAGCCAAGAGGTCTTTAGCAATCAGCCCCAGCATTTT. Translated, it gives CASSQEVFSNQPQHF.

V gene TRBV6-4 combines with J gene TRBJ2-1, with D possibly matching TRBD2 (5 bases). V gave up 2 bases and J gave up 9 bases, with 11 bases separating them. This CDR3 has 13 amino acids. In germline, CDR1 is MRHNA, CDR2 SNTAGT. In DNA form, the CDR3 reads TGTGCCAGCAGTGACCAACTAGGGTCTGAGCAGTTCTTC. This translates into CASSDQLGSEQFF.

This clone is deemed medium-sized. V usage is TRBV4-1 and J usage is TRBJ2-2; no reliable D call. The CDR3 has 16 amino acids. CDR1 and CDR2 (germline): MGHRA, YSYEKL. V lost 0 bases and J lost 9, with 17 bases in between. Here the CDR3 DNA reads TGCGCCAGCAGCCAAGAGCGCGGAGCTTTAGTCCGGGAGCTGTTTTTT. Protein: CASSQERGALVRELFF.

V and J are TRBV12-5 and TRBJ2-1, with D unresolved. Per the germline V gene, CDR1 is LGHNT and CDR2 is FRNRAP. This CDR3 is built from 12 residues. Trimming took 0 bases from V and 10 from J, leaving 7 bases between them. In DNA, the CDR3 is TGTGCTAGTGGTTTGGTAGGGTTGGAGCAGTTCTTC. Translated, it gives CASGLVGLEQFF.

This clone has just one count. The J gene is TRBJ1-1, the V gene TRBV28, with a weak D call TRBD1 (5 bases). In germline, CDR1 is MDHEN, CDR2 SYDVKM. The CDR3 is 15 residues long. V lost 3 bases and J 4 bases, leaving 15 bases between the germline ends. The CDR3 sequence is CASSFGTWVFTEAFF. The CDR3 coding sequence is TGTGCCAGCAGTTTCGGGACTTGGGTCTTCACTGAAGCTTTCTTT. The whole variable domain, filled in from reference TRBV28 and TRBJ1-1, reads DVKVTQSSRYLVKRTGEKVFLECVQDMDHENMFWYRQDPGLGLRLIYFSYDVKMKEKGDIPEGYSVSREKKERFSLILESASTNQTSMYLCASSFGTWVFTEAFFGQGTRLTVV.

The chain carries TRBV19 and TRBJ1-5, with TRBD1 matching over 7 bases. The CDR3 is 16 amino acids. J gave up 0 bases and V 2 bases, and 4 bases lay outside the gene matches. The germline CDR1 and CDR2 sequences are LNHDA and SQIVND (reference sequence). CDR3 amino acids: CASSILTGDSNQPQHF. The DNA for the CDR3 is TGTGCCAGTAGTATATTAACAGGGGATAGCAATCAGCCCCAGCATTTT.

This chain joins TRBV13 and TRBJ2-7; 12 bases match TRBD2. CDR3 length: 14 residues. With 8 bases clipped from V and 7 bases from J, the junction kept 9 bases outside the gene matches. Germline V lookup: CDR1 PRHDT, CDR2 FYEKMQ (reference sequence). The DNA of the CDR3 is TGTGCCAGCCAACGGACTAGCGGGACGGGTGAGCAGTACTTC. Protein product: CASQRTSGTGEQYF.

The V gene is TRBV10-3, the J gene TRBJ2-7; 7 bases match TRBD1. The V gene's germline CDR1 is ENHRY and CDR2 SYGVKD. This CDR3 spans 13 amino acids. Germline trimming cut 10 bases from V and 3 bases from J; bases unmatched to any gene: 9. CDR3 bases: TGTGCCACTGGGACAGCGAACTTCTACGAGCAGTACTTC. Its translation: CATGTANFYEQYF.